A single sample gave rise to the 8 T cell receptor beta chains below, sequenced in a study of blood T cell repertoires in COVID-19. Only in-frame clones appear in the TCRdb table, and some are missing; sequencing was by immunoSEQ multiplex PCR. Of roughly 250,000 clones listed, roughly nine tenths are singletons. The sequencing input was PBMCs or T cells enriched from blood (not recorded which). The receptors were sampled from a woman aged 30 to 39 with acute COVID-19.

This chain uses TRBV7-8 with TRBJ1-1; D is uncertain. Trimming removed 5 bases at V and 0 bases at J, with 7 bases between. From germline, CDR1 is SGHVS and CDR2 FQNEAQ. The CDR3 has 13 residues. In DNA form, the CDR3 reads TGTGCCAGCAGCCGCGGTCTGAACACTGAAGCTTTCTTT. Amino acids: CASSRGLNTEAFF.

This clone was counted a few times. This sequence joins TRBV3-1 (or the pseudogene TRBV3-2) and TRBJ2-7; 7 bases map to TRBD2. The CDR3 runs to 15 residues. Germline V gene sequence: CDR1 LGHDT, CDR2 YNNKEL (reference sequence). Trimming at V came to 4 bases and at J to 3 bases, leaving 9 bases not matched to a gene. The CDR3 bases are TGTGCCAGCAGCCCGACTGGCGGGAGTGTCTACGAGCAGTACTTC. Its protein product is CASSPTGGSVYEQYF.

The rearrangement links TRBV5-4 to TRBJ2-7; maybe TRBD2 (7 bases). There are 15 residues in the CDR3. The germline V gene has CDR1 SGHNT and CDR2 YYREEE (reference sequence). Trimming shortened V by 0 bases and J by 2 bases, and 12 bases separated the two germline ends. The DNA of the CDR3 is TGTGCCAGCAGCTTGGGGGGGGGCGTCACCTACGAGCAGTACTTC. Its translation is CASSLGGGVTYEQYF.

Only one count was recorded for this clone. The chain joins TRBV10-2 to TRBJ2-7, with 11 nucleotides matching TRBD1. CDR3 length: 14 amino acids. Looked up from germline, CDR1 is WSHSY and CDR2 is SAAADI. V dropped 6 bases and J dropped 4; count of bases not matched to a gene: 5. CDR3 in DNA: TGCGCCAGCAGCGCCGGGACAGGGGGTTACGAGCAGTACTTC. It encodes CASSAGTGGYEQYF.

This clone has a single count. This chain links TRBV15 with TRBJ1-2; a weak D match, TRBD1 (5 bases). The V and J ends lost 1 base and 1 base respectively, with 13 bases between them. The length of the CDR3 is 16 residues. Germline V CDR1 and CDR2: LNHNV, YYDKDF (reference sequence). Written as DNA, the CDR3 is TGTGCCACCAGCAGAGTGCGTGACAGCATTAACTATGGCTACACCTTC. This translates into CATSRVRDSINYGYTF.

This clone was picked up a small number of times. The V gene is TRBV7-8, the J gene TRBJ1-4, with a weak D call TRBD1 (6 bases). The V gene's germline CDR1 is SGHVS and CDR2 FQNEAQ. This CDR3 has 14 amino acids. Trimming left V 5 bases short and J 8 bases short, with 15 bases between. The CDR3 sequence: CASSKWGLDEKLFF. The CDR3 DNA is TGTGCCAGCAGCAAATGGGGGCTGGACGAAAAACTGTTTTTT.

The J gene is TRBJ2-3, the V gene TRBV2, with a possible D match to TRBD1 (5 bases). Trimming shortened V by 6 bases and J by 6 bases, and 10 bases separated the two germline ends. There are 12 residues in the CDR3. The germline V gene has CDR1 SNHLY and CDR2 FYNNEI. The CDR3 region has the DNA TGTGCCAGCAGAAGCCCAGGGGATACGCAGTATTTT. Translated: CASRSPGDTQYF.

J is TRBJ1-5 and V is TRBV7-2; 10 bases are shared with TRBD1. Germline CDR1 SGHTA, CDR2 FQGNSA. The CDR3 contains 17 residues. The ends lost 5 bases at V and 4 bases at J; junction bases unmatched: 11. CDR3 loop: CASSLGQGGKLNQPQHF. CDR3 nucleotide sequence: TGTGCCAGCAGCCTCGGACAGGGGGGTAAGCTTAATCAGCCCCAGCATTTT.